This TCR beta chain was observed in a study of CD8+ T cells in alopecia areata. In the study overall: Treated individuals took tofacitinib by mouth, 5 to 10 mg twice daily. General study results and limits: Sharing of TCRs across patients appeared less clear than in mice, possibly for HLA-related reasons. Scalp clonality dropped significantly under tofacitinib, as did expanded CD8+ top-100 clones.

Once RNA had been extracted, it was reverse transcribed into cDNA to act as the sequencing template. Clones were sequenced by immunoSEQ multiplex PCR, and TCRdb holds only the in-frame ones, with some missing. The table lists about 250,000 clones, 45% to 70% of them singletons. Trimming cost V 0 bases and J 6 bases, with 3 bases left between them. The CDR3 is made up of 12 amino acids. The V gene's germline CDR1 is SGHKS and CDR2 YYEKEE (reference sequence). Specified treatment: oral pan-JAK inhibitor, 5-10 mg twice daily. Samples from alopecia areata patients were lesional scalp punch biopsies and peripheral blood. Regarding this clone: What it recognizes is unknown.

Sequencing used CD4+ T cells sorted from blood, obtained at week 52, from a patient treated with tofacitinib. The receptor's source is a human donor with alopecia areata. This chain links TRBV5-5 with TRBJ2-2; no clear D. The CDR3 sequence is CASSLDAGELFF. The CDR3 coding sequence is TGTGCCAGCAGCTTGGATGCCGGGGAGCTGTTTTTT.